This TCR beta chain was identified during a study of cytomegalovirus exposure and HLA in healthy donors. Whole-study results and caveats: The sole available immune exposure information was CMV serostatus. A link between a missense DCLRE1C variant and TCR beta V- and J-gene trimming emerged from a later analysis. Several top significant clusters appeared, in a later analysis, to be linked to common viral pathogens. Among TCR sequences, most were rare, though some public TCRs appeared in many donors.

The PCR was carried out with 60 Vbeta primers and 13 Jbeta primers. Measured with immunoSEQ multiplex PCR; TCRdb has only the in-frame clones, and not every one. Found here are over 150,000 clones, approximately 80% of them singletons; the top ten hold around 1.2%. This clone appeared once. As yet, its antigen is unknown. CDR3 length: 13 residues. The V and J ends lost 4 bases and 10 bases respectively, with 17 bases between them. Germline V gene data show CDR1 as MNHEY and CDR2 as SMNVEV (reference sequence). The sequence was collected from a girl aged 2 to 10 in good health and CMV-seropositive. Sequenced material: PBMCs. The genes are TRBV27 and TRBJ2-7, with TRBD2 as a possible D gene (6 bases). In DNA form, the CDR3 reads TGTGCCAGCAGTTCTACGGAGGGTTTAAAACAGTACTTC. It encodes CASSSTEGLKQYF.